Listed below are T cell receptor beta chains from one sample, sequenced in a study of cytomegalovirus exposure and HLA in healthy donors. Only in-frame clones appear in the TCRdb table, and some are missing; sequencing was by immunoSEQ multiplex PCR. The profile covers roughly 180,000 clones, with 75% to 80% appearing a single time and around 15% taken by the ten largest. The material sequenced was PBMCs. The receptors come from a man aged 45-65 years in good health and CMV-seropositive. Each CDR3 is given with its conserved first and last residue. D genes are given only for firm matches. Some rows have no size entry. The others give once, few or many, or a class for an expanded clone.

j_call,d_call,v_call,clone_size,cdr3_nt,cdr3_aa
TRBJ1-1,TRBD1,TRBV5-6,NA,TGTGCCAGCAGCTGGGGGACAGGGTACACTGAAGCTTTCTTT,CASSWGTGYTEAFF
TRBJ1-1,NA,TRBV6-4,NA,TGTGCCAGCAGTTTAGAACCGGGGGGAACCACTGAAGCTTTCTTT,CASSLEPGGTTEAFF
TRBJ1-1,NA,TRBV5-1,NA,TGCGCCACCACCGTCGGTGGGGGCAGCACTGAAGCTTTCTTT,CATTVGGGSTEAFF
TRBJ1-6,NA,TRBV7-8,NA,TGTGCCAGCAGCTTAGTTCGGGGGTGGGACTCACCCCTCCACTTT,CASSLVRGWDSPLHF
TRBJ2-7,NA,TRBV29-1,NA,TGCAGCGTTGAAGAGGAAGACAGCTCCTACGAGCAGTACTTC,CSVEEEDSSYEQYF
TRBJ1-1,TRBD1,TRBV19,NA,TGTGCCAGTAGTACGGGGGACAGGGGGAATGCTTTCTTT,CASSTGDRGNAFF
TRBJ1-3,NA,TRBV5-6,once,TGTGCCAGCAGCATGGTGGGGCGGGGTATGGCTGGAAACACCATATATTTT,CASSMVGRGMAGNTIYF
TRBJ2-7,NA,TRBV13,NA,TGTGCCAGCAGCAACATGGGGGGAACCTACGAGCAGTACTTC,CASSNMGGTYEQYF
TRBJ2-2,TRBD1,TRBV2,NA,TGTGCCAGCAGCCAACAGGGGGCGGCCACCGGGGAGCTGTTTTTT,CASSQQGAATGELFF
TRBJ2-7,TRBD1,TRBV18,few,TGTGCCAGCTCACGCTCGGGACAGGGTCTTGTCTACGAGCAGTACTTC,CASSRSGQGLVYEQYF
TRBJ2-3,TRBD2,TRBV30,NA,TGTGCCTGGAGTGTAGGGCTAGCGGGCACAGATACGCAGTATTTT,CAWSVGLAGTDTQYF
TRBJ1-1,NA,TRBV7-9,NA,TGTGCCAGCAGCTTAGAGGCGGGAGCCACTGAAGCTTTCTTT,CASSLEAGATEAFF
TRBJ1-5,TRBD1,TRBV7-2,NA,TGTGCCAGCAGCTTTCTACAGGGGGCTCAGCCCCAGCATTTT,CASSFLQGAQPQHF
TRBJ1-2,TRBD1,TRBV7-2,NA,TGTGCCAGCAGCTTAGGATTCACGGTGGACAGGGGTAAGGATGGCTACACCTTC,CASSLGFTVDRGKDGYTF
TRBJ2-5,TRBD2,TRBV4-3,NA,TGCGCCAGCAGCCAAGTCTTGTGGGGTAGCGGGACGGGGGAGCAGTACTTC,CASSQVLWGSGTGEQYF
TRBJ2-1,NA,TRBV11-2,NA,TGTGCCAGCAGCTTATCGGGGTCCCCCAACAATGAGCAGTTCTTC,CASSLSGSPNNEQFF
TRBJ1-1,NA,TRBV6-1,NA,TGTGCCAGCAGTGATAGGGGATTGAACACTGAAGCTTTCTTT,CASSDRGLNTEAFF
TRBJ2-3,NA,TRBV6-5,few,TGTGCCAGCAGTTTACAGGCAGATACGCAGTATTTT,CASSLQADTQYF
TRBJ2-1,NA,TRBV5-5,NA,TGTGCCAGCAGCAGAGCAACGGAGCAGTTCTTC,CASSRATEQFF
TRBJ2-3,NA,TRBV11-3,NA,TGTGCCAGCAGCACCGAGCTGTTCGATACGCAGTATTTT,CASSTELFDTQYF
TRBJ1-4,NA,TRBV4-1,once,TGCGCCAGCAGCCGCCTCCGCGCATCAACTAATGAAAAACTGTTTTTT,CASSRLRASTNEKLFF
TRBJ2-1,NA,TRBV9,NA,TGTGCCAGCAGCCGAACCCCACCTAGGGCTTCGGGGGAGCAGTTCTTC,CASSRTPPRASGEQFF
TRBJ2-2,TRBD2,TRBV9,NA,TGTGCCAGCAGCCCATCGGGACTAGCGGGGGGCACCGGGGAGCTGTTTTTT,CASSPSGLAGGTGELFF
TRBJ1-1,TRBD1,TRBV27,NA,TGTGCCAGCAGTTATTCGGGACAGGGAAACACTGAAGCTTTCTTT,CASSYSGQGNTEAFF
TRBJ2-3,NA,TRBV7-8,NA,TGTGCCAGCAGCCCGACGAGGTTCCCTACCCCCGATACGCAGTATTTT,CASSPTRFPTPDTQYF
TRBJ2-2,NA,TRBV4-1,NA,TGCGCCAGCAGCCAAGATAGGGGACGGGACACATACACCGGGGAGCTGTTTTTT,CASSQDRGRDTYTGELFF
TRBJ2-2,TRBD1,TRBV19,few,TGTGCCAGTAGGGACCATCTGGGACAGACGAACACCGGGGAGCTGTTTTTT,CASRDHLGQTNTGELFF
TRBJ2-6,TRBD2,TRBV5-4,NA,TGTGCCAGCAGCTTGGGGGGGGAGGGAGGTGGGGCCAACGTCCTGACTTTC,CASSLGGEGGGANVLTF
TRBJ1-2,NA,TRBV30,NA,TGTGCCTGGAGTATTGGGGGGAACTATGGCTACACCTTC,CAWSIGGNYGYTF
TRBJ1-1,NA,TRBV7-9,NA,TGTGCCAGCAGCTTAGGAAGGCCAGGCGTCGCTTTCTTT,CASSLGRPGVAFF
TRBJ1-2,NA,TRBV19,NA,TGTGCCAGTAGGATAGGGATGGTGGAGGGCTACACCTTC,CASRIGMVEGYTF
TRBJ2-3,NA,TRBV6-1,NA,TGTGCCAGCAGTGAAGCGGGGGCGGTCGCGGGGGCGCGGGAGACAGATACGCAGTATTTT,CASSEAGAVAGARETDTQYF
TRBJ2-3,TRBD1,TRBV27,once,TGTGCCAGCAGTAACGGGACAGGGGGTAGCACAGATACGCAGTATTTT,CASSNGTGGSTDTQYF